This TCR beta chain was sequenced during a study of T cell clones after liver transplantation. Study at large: As an antigen-independent comparator, third-party-reactive TCRbeta sequences came from pre-transplant mixed lymphocyte reactions.

Measured with immunoSEQ multiplex PCR; TCRdb has only the in-frame clones, and not every one. Of about 60,000 clones listed, 65% to 75% are singletons. The source was CD4+ T cells from blood, collected before liver transplant. This TCR was recovered from a human donor who received a liver transplant.

CDR3 residues: CAARTSGGVGTGELFF. CDR3 sequence (DNA): TGTGCCGCCCGGACTAGCGGGGGGGTAGGGACCGGGGAGCTGTTTTTT. The V gene is TRBV19, the J gene TRBJ2-2; 15 nucleotides match TRBD2. The J segment lost 5 bases and the V segment lost 11 bases, leaving 9 bases of the junction unmatched. The CDR3 extends over 16 amino acids. Germline CDR1 LNHDA, CDR2 SQIVND (reference sequence).